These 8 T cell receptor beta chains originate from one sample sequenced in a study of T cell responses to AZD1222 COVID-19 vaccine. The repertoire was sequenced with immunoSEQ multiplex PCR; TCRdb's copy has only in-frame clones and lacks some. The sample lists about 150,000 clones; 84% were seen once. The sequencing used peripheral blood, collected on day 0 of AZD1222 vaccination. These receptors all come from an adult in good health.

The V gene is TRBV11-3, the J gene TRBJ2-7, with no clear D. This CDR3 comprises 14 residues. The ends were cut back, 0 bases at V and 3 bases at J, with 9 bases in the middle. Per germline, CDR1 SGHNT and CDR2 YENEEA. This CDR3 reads CASSLDGNDYEQYF. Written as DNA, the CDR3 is TGTGCCAGCAGCTTAGACGGAAACGACTACGAGCAGTACTTC.

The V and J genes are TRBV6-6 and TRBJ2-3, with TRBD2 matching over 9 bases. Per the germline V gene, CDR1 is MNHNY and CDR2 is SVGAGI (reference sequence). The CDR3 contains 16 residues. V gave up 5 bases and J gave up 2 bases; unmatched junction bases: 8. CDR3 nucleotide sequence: TGTGCCAGCAGTCCTTTAGGCGGGGGGGCCACAGATACGCAGTATTTT. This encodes CASSPLGGGATDTQYF.

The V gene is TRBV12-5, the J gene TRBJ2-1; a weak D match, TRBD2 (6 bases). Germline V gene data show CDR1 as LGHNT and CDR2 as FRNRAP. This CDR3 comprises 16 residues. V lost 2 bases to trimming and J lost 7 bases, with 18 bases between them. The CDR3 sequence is CASGLFPSGFGNEQFF. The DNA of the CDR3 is TGTGCTAGTGGTTTGTTTCCCAGCGGGTTTGGGAATGAGCAGTTCTTC.

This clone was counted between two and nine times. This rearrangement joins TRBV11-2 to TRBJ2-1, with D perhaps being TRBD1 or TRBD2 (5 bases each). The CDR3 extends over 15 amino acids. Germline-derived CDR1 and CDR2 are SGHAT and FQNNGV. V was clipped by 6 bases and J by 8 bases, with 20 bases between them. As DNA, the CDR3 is TGTGCCAGCAGACCACCGACCCTCCGGGGACATGAGCAGTTCTTC. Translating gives CASRPPTLRGHEQFF.

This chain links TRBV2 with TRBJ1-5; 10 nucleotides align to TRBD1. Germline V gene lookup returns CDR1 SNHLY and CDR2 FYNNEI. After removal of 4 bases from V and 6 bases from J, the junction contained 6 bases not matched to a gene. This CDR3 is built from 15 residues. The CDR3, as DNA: TGTGCCAGCAGTGGGGACAGGGGAGGGGTTCAGCCCCAGCATTTT. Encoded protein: CASSGDRGGVQPQHF.

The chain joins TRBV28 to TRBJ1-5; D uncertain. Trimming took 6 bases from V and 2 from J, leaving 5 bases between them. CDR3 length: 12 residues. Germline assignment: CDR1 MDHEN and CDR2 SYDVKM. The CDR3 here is CASSYGNQPQHF. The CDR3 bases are TGTGCCAGCAGCTACGGCAATCAGCCCCAGCATTTT.

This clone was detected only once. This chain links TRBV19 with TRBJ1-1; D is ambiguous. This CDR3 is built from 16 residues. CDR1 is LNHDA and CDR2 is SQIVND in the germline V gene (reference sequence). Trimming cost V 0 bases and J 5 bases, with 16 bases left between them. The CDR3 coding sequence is TGTGCCAGTAGTATAGATAGGACTACTTTGCGGACTGAAGCTTTCTTT. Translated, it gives CASSIDRTTLRTEAFF.

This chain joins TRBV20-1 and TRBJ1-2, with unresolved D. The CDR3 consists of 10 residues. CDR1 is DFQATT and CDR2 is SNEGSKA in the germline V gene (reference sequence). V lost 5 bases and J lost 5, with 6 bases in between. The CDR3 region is CSALRYGYTF. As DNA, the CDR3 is TGCAGTGCTTTAAGATATGGCTACACCTTC.